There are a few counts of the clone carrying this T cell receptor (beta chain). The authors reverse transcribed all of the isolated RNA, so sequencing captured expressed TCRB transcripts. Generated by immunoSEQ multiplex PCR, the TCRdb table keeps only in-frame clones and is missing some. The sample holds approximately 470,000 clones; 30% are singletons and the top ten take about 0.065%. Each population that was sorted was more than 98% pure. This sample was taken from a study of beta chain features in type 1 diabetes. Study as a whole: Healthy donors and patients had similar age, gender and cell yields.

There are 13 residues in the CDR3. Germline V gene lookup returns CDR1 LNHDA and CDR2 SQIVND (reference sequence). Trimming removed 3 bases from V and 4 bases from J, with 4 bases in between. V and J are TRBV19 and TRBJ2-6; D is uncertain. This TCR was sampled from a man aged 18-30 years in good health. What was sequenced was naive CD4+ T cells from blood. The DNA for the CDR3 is TGTGCCAGTAGTATCATCGGGGCCAACGTCCTGACTTTC. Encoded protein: CASSIIGANVLTF.